The clone carrying this TCR beta chain has only a few counts. This CDR3 is built from 14 residues. Germline V gene sequence: CDR1 LGHNT, CDR2 FRNRAP. V lost 5 bases and J 5 bases, leaving 13 bases between the germline ends. This sample is drawn from a study of beta chain features in type 1 diabetes. Reverse transcription of all isolated RNA meant that expressed TCRB transcripts were sequenced. This table comes from immunoSEQ multiplex PCR, and its TCRdb copy is limited to in-frame clones, with some not included. Among fewer than 500,000 clones listed, about 15% were seen once. The sequence was obtained from a man aged 25 to 40 in good health. The specimen sequenced was naive CD4+ T cells from blood. The chain joins TRBV12-5 to TRBJ2-1, with D possibly matching TRBD2 (5 bases). CDR3 sequence (DNA): TGTGCTAGTGGTCCTTCTCGGGGTGACAATGAGCAGTTCTTC. This encodes CASGPSRGDNEQFF.